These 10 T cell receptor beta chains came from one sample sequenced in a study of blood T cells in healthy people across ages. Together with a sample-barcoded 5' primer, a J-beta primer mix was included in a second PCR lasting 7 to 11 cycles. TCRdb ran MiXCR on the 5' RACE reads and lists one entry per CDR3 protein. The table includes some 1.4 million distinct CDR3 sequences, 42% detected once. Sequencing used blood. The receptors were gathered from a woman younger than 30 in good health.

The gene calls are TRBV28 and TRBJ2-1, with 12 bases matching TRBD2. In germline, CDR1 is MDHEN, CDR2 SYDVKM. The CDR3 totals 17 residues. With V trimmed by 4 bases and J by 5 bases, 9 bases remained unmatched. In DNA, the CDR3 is TGTGCCAGCAGTTCGCCCCAGACTAGCGGGGGACACAATGAGCAGTTCTTC. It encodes CASSSPQTSGGHNEQFF.

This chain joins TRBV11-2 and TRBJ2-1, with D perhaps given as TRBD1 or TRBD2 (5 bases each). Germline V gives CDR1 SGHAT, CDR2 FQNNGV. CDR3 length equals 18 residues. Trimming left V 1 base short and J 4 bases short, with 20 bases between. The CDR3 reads CASSLANQPGPTYNEQFF. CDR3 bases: TGTGCCAGCAGCTTAGCCAATCAACCGGGACCGACGTACAATGAGCAGTTCTTC.

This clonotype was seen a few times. In DNA form, the CDR3 reads TGCGCCAGCAGCCTCTTGATTGGACAGGGGCCTGAAGCTTTCTTT. It encodes CASSLLIGQGPEAFF. This chain links TRBV5-1 with TRBJ1-1; 9 positions match TRBD1. Germline V gene lookup returns CDR1 SGHRS and CDR2 YFSETQ. The V segment lost 4 bases and the J segment 6 bases; nucleotides outside the gene matches: 10. This CDR3 has 15 amino acids.

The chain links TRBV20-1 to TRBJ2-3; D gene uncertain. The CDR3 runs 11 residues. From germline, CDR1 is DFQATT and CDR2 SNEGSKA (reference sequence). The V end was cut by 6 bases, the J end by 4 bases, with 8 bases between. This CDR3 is CSAPSADTQYF. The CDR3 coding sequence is TGCAGTGCCCCGAGTGCAGATACGCAGTATTTT.

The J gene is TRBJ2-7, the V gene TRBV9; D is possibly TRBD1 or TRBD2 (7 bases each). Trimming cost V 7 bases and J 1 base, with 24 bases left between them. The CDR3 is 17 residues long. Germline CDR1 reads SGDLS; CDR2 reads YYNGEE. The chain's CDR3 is CASPQGEAGHISYEQYF. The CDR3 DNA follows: TGTGCCAGCCCGCAGGGGGAAGCGGGGCACATTTCCTACGAGCAGTACTTC.

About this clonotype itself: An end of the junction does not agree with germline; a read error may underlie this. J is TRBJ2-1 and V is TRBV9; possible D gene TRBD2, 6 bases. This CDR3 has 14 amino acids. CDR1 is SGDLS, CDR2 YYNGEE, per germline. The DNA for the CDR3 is TGTGCCAGCAACCGGGACTTCTCCTACAATGAGCTGTTCTTC. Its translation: CASNRDFSYNELFF.

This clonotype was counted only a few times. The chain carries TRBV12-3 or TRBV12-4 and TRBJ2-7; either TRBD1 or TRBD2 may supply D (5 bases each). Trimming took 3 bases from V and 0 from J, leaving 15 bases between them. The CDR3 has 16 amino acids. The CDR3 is CASSLRGAGSSYEQYF. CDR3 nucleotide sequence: TGTGCCAGCAGTTTGCGTGGGGCAGGGAGCTCCTACGAGCAGTACTTC.

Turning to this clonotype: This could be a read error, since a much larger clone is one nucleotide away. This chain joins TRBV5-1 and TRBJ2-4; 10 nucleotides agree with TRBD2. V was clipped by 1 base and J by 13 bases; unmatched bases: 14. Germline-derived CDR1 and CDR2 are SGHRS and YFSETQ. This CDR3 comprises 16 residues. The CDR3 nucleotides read TGCGCCAGCAGCTTGTTTGCTAGCGGGGGATACAATGAGCAGTACTTC. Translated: CASSLFASGGYNEQYF.

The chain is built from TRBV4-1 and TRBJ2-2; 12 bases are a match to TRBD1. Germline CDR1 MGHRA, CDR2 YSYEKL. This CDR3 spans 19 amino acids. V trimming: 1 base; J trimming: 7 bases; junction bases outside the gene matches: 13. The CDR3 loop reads CASSQGVGTGGWGNGELFF. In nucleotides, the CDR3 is TGCGCCAGCAGCCAAGGTGTAGGGACAGGGGGCTGGGGAAACGGGGAGCTGTTTTTT.

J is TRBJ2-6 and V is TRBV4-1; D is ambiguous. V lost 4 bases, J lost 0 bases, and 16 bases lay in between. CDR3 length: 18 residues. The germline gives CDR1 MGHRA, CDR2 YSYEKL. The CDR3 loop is CASSRDRGQRSGANVLTF. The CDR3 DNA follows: TGCGCCAGCAGCCGAGATCGTGGGCAGCGCTCTGGGGCCAACGTCCTGACTTTC.